The 11 T cell receptor beta chains below were found in one sample sequenced in a study of preoperative IRX-2 immunotherapy in early breast cancer. This table comes from immunoSEQ multiplex PCR, and its TCRdb copy is limited to in-frame clones, with some not included. The data contain approximately 30,000 clones, roughly 96% of them singletons. The treatment: preoperative locoregional IRX-2 cytokine immunotherapy. Sampling was performed from a patient treated with IRX-2 immunotherapy. All receptors come from a human donor with breast cancer.

This sequence joins TRBV6-5 and TRBJ2-7; D could derive from TRBD1 or TRBD2 (5 bases each). The CDR3 length is 12 residues. Germline V gene sequence: CDR1 MNHEY, CDR2 SVGAGI. Trimming pared 8 bases from V and 7 bases from J, leaving 15 bases between. The CDR3 DNA reads as TGTGCCAGCCGGGACCCCAAGCGGGAGCAGTACTTC. It codes for CASRDPKREQYF.

The gene calls are TRBV11-1 and TRBJ2-5, with TRBD2 as a possible D gene (6 bases). This CDR3 spans 14 amino acids. Germline CDR1 reads SGHAT; CDR2 reads FQDESV (reference sequence). The germline V and J ends were trimmed by 6 bases and 1 base, with 12 bases remaining between them. The CDR3 region has the DNA TGTGCCAGCAGTTCCAGCGGGCGCCAAGAGACCCAGTACTTC. Its translation: CASSSSGRQETQYF.

This sequence joins TRBV18 and TRBJ1-4; a possible D gene is TRBD1 (6 bases). In germline, CDR1 is KGHSH, CDR2 LQKENI. The length of the CDR3 is 15 residues. Trimming shortened V by 5 bases and J by 4 bases, and 14 bases separated the two germline ends. The CDR3 region is CASSSRTERNEKLFF. CDR3 nucleotides: TGTGCCAGCTCATCTCGGACAGAACGTAATGAAAAACTGTTTTTT.

CDR3 nucleotide sequence: TGTGCCAGCAGTATCCAGGGGAATTCTAACTATGGCTACACCTTC. This codes for CASSIQGNSNYGYTF. V usage is TRBV27 and J usage is TRBJ1-2, with a possible D match to TRBD1 (6 bases). CDR3 size: 15 residues. V gave up 5 bases and J gave up 0 bases, with 13 bases separating them. CDR1 is MNHEY and CDR2 is SMNVEV in the germline V gene (reference sequence).

Note on this clone: An end of the junction does not agree with germline; a read error may underlie this. The chain recombines TRBV7-7 with TRBJ1-2; TRBD1 is a possible D gene (5 bases). CDR1 and CDR2 (germline): SSHAT, FNYEAQ (reference sequence). The CDR3 has 15 residues. CDR3 DNA sequence: TGTGCTAGCAGCTTAGCGAGTCCAGGGAGGTATGGCTACACCTTC. Translating gives CASSLASPGRYGYTF.

The V and J genes are TRBV2 and TRBJ1-4; 7 bases fit TRBD1. The CDR3 is 14 residues long. The trim removed 6 bases at V and 5 bases at J, leaving 6 bases unmatched. Germline V CDR1 and CDR2: SNHLY, FYNNEI. CDR3 nucleotide sequence: TGTGCCAGCAGGACCGGGACAGTGAATGAAAAACTGTTTTTT. Protein sequence: CASRTGTVNEKLFF.

The chain combines TRBV5-1 with TRBJ2-3, with D perhaps TRBD2 (5 bases). Germline V lookup: CDR1 SGHRS, CDR2 YFSETQ. This CDR3 is 15 amino acids long. V gave up 0 bases and J gave up 2 bases, with 10 bases separating them. The CDR3 loop reads CASSLVKGDTDTQYF. The DNA for the CDR3 is TGCGCCAGCAGCTTGGTTAAGGGAGACACAGATACGCAGTATTTT.

The chain links TRBV7-2 to TRBJ2-3; 8 bases align to TRBD2. Trimming took 5 bases from V and 11 from J; bases not matched to a gene: 6. Germline V gene lookup returns CDR1 SGHTA and CDR2 FQGNSA. The CDR3 sequence is 12 residues long. For the CDR3, the DNA is TGTGCCAGCAGCGGGGGACTAGGGGGGCAGTATTTT. The encoded protein is CASSGGLGGQYF.

The rearrangement joins TRBV27 to TRBJ1-5, with D perhaps matching TRBD1 (5 bases). The CDR3 runs 15 residues. In germline, CDR1 is MNHEY, CDR2 SMNVEV (reference sequence). Trimming took off 6 bases at V and 3 bases at J, with 15 bases between the two ends. The CDR3 here is CASRGTLRPNQPQHF. CDR3 bases: TGTGCCAGCAGAGGGACTCTCCGGCCCAATCAGCCCCAGCATTTT.

A note on this clone: This sample includes further DNA sequences coding for the same CDR3. The V and J genes are TRBV5-1 and TRBJ2-3; no clear D. CDR3 length equals 12 residues. From germline, CDR1 is SGHRS and CDR2 YFSETQ. V gave up 2 bases and J gave up 3 bases, with 4 bases separating them. CDR3 bases: TGCGCCAGCAGCTTACTGACAGATACGCAGTATTTT. Protein product: CASSLLTDTQYF.

CDR3 DNA: TGTGCCAGCACTGGGCCGGACCAAGAGACCCAGTACTTC. It encodes CASTGPDQETQYF. The chain is built from TRBV5-5 and TRBJ2-5; D is undetermined. Trimming took 6 bases from V and 0 from J, leaving 9 bases between them. Looked up from germline, CDR1 is SGHKS and CDR2 is YYEKEE (reference sequence). The CDR3 is 13 amino acids.